The T cell receptor beta chain under discussion was sequenced for a study of shared clonotypes between healthy human individuals. Trimming took 3 bases from V and 8 from J, leaving 14 bases between them. This CDR3 region has 14 residues. Germline V lookup: CDR1 SGHKS, CDR2 YYEKEE (reference sequence). Worth noting for this clone: What it recognizes is unknown.

The study's findings and limits: The study's rarefaction showed incomplete sorted-subset sequencing despite large depth. Naive CD4 clonotypes overlapped across a handful of donors at around 4.7%.

The repertoire was sequenced with immunoSEQ multiplex PCR; TCRdb's copy has only in-frame clones and lacks some. The sample lists fewer than 200,000 clones, approximately 61% occurring once. The chain recombines TRBV5-5 with TRBJ1-4, with TRBD1 as a possible D gene (6 bases). The sequenced material came from memory CD4+ T cells sorted from blood. Subset specified: CD45RA-negative fraction. The source of this sequence is a man aged 25 to 40 in good health. The CDR3 region is CASSSGQIGEKLFF. CDR3 nucleotide sequence: TGTGCCAGCAGCTCAGGACAGATAGGCGAAAAACTGTTTTTT. The full variable domain, with the rest looked up from reference TRBV5-5 and TRBJ1-4, is DAGVTQSPTHLIKTRGQQVTLRCSPISGHKSVSWYQQVLGQGPQFIFQYYEKEERGRGNFPDRFSARQFPNYSSELNVNALLLGDSALYLCASSSGQIGEKLFFGSGTQLSVL.